The clone carrying this T cell receptor (beta chain) is a singleton in its sample. Its antigen is still unknown. The same CDR3 also results from other DNA sequences found in this sample. Per germline, CDR1 MNHEY and CDR2 SVGAGI. With 4 bases removed from V and 8 bases from J, the gap between germline ends came to 8 bases. The CDR3 extends over 12 amino acids. The data are from a study of shared clonotypes between healthy human individuals. TCRdb's table, derived via immunoSEQ multiplex PCR, lists solely in-frame clones and lacks some. The table includes more than 2 million clones, approximately 96% detected once. Findings and limits, study-wide: For sorted subsets, rarefaction showed incomplete sequencing despite large depth.

Every donor was a Caucasian adult from Nashville, Tennessee. V gene TRBV6-5 combines with J gene TRBJ1-4; D uncertain. The receptor comes from a man younger than 35 in good health. Sample: naive CD4+ T cells sorted from blood. Indicated subset: CD45RA+ positively selected. CDR3 region: CASSSIGEKLFF. CDR3 sequence (DNA): TGTGCCAGCAGTTCCATCGGGGAAAAACTGTTTTTT.